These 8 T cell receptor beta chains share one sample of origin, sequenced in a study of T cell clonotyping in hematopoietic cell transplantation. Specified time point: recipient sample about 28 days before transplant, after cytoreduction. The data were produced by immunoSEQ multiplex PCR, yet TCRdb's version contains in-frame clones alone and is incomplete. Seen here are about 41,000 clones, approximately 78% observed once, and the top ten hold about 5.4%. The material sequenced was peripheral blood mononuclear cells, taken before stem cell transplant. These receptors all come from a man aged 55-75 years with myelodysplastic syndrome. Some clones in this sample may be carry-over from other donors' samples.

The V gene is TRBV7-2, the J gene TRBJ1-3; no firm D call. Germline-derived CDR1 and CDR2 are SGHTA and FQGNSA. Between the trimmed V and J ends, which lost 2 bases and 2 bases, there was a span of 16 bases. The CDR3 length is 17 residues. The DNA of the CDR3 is TGTGCCAGCAGCTTATCTTCGGGGTGGGGTACTGGAAACACCATATATTTT. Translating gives CASSLSSGWGTGNTIYF. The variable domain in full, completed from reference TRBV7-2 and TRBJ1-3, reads GAGVSQSPSNKVTEKGKDVELRCDPISGHTALYWYRQSLGQGLEFLIYFQGNSAPDKSGLPSDRFSAERTGGSVSTLTIQRTQQEDSAVYLCASSLSSGWGTGNTIYFGEGSWLTVV.

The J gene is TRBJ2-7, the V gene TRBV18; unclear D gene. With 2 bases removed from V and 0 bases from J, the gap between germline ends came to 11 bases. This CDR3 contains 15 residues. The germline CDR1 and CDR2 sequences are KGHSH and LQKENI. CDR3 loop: CASSPSSLSSYEQYF. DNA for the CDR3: TGTGCCAGCTCACCATCCAGCCTAAGCTCCTACGAGCAGTACTTC.

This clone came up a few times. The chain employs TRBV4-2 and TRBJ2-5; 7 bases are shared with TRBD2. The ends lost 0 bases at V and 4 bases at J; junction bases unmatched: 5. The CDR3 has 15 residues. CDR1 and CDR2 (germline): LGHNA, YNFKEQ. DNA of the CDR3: TGTGCCAGCAGCCAAGATGACGGCGGGGGAGAGACCCAGTACTTC. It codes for CASSQDDGGGETQYF.

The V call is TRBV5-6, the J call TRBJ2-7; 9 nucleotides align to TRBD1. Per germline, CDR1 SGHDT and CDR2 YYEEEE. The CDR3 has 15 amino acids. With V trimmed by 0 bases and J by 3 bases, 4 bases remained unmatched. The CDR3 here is CASSLAGTGNYEQYF. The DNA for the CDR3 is TGTGCCAGCAGCTTGGCCGGGACAGGGAACTACGAGCAGTACTTC.

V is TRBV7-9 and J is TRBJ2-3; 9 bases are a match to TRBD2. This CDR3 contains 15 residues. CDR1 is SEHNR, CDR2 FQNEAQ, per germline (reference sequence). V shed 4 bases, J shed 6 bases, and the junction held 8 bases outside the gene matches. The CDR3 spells CASSSASGAADTQYF. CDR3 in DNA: TGTGCCAGCAGCTCCGCTAGCGGGGCCGCGGATACGCAGTATTTT.

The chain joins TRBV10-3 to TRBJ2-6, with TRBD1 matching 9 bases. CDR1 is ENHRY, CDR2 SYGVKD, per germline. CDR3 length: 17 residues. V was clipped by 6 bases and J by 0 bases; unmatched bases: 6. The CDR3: CAIRPGQGLSGANVLTF. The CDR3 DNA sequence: TGTGCCATCAGACCGGGACAGGGCCTCTCTGGGGCCAACGTCCTGACTTTC.

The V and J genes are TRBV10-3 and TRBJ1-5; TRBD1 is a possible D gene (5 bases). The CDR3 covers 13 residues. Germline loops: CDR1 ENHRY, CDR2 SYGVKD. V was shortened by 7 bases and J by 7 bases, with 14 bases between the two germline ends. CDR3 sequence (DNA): TGTGCCATCAAGGCCTCCGAGGGGCAGCCCCAGCATTTT. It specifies CAIKASEGQPQHF.

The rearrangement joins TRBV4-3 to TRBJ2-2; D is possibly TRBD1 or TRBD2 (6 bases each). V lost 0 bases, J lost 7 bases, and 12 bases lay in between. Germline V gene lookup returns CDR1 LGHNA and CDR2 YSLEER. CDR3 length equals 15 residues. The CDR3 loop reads CASSQDGRGHGELFF. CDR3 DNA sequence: TGCGCCAGCAGCCAAGATGGACGGGGGCACGGGGAGCTGTTTTTT.